The 28 T cell receptor beta chains below come from one sample, sequenced in a study of tumour-infiltrating T cells in Burkitt lymphoma. TCRdb keeps only in-frame clones here, not all; method: immunoSEQ multiplex PCR. In the table there are about 7,100 clones, roughly 73% of which are singletons. Specimen: tumor tissue. The receptors were sampled from a human donor with diffuse large B-cell lymphoma.

The genes are TRBV7-2 and TRBJ1-2; D is unresolved. V was clipped by 2 bases and J by 2 bases, with 3 bases between them. The CDR3 runs 12 residues. Germline values: CDR1 SGHTA, CDR2 FQGNSA. The CDR3 sequence: CASSLTNYGYTF. CDR3 nucleotides: TGTGCCAGCAGCTTAACGAACTATGGCTACACCTTC.

The CDR3 nucleotides are TGTGCCATCAGTGAGTCCCGGGGCGGCTACACCTTC. This translates into CAISESRGGYTF. The genes are TRBV10-3 and TRBJ1-2, with D maybe TRBD1 (5 bases). The ends were cut back, 0 bases at V and 8 bases at J, with 7 bases in the middle. The CDR3 has 12 amino acids. CDR1 and CDR2 (germline): ENHRY, SYGVKD.

The chain uses TRBV2 and TRBJ1-1; possibly TRBD1 for D (5 bases). The CDR3 consists of 13 residues. V lost 0 bases to trimming and J lost 6 bases, with 8 bases between them. The germline V gene has CDR1 SNHLY and CDR2 FYNNEI. CDR3 protein: CASSEAGDSEAFF. CDR3 nucleotide sequence: TGTGCCAGCAGTGAAGCGGGGGACTCTGAAGCTTTCTTT.

This clone was seen once. V gene TRBV10-3 combines with J gene TRBJ1-1; no reliable D call. Trimming stripped 3 bases from V and 9 bases from J, with 8 bases between. The CDR3 sequence is 11 residues long. Germline V gene lookup returns CDR1 ENHRY and CDR2 SYGVKD. The CDR3 DNA follows: TGTGCCATCAGTGAAAGAGGGCAAGCTTTCTTT. Translation gives CAISERGQAFF.

This clone appeared a single time. The DNA for the CDR3 is TGTGCCAGCAGCCGGGGAGCTGCGGACTATGGCTACACCTTC. Protein: CASSRGAADYGYTF. The chain has TRBV7-9 and TRBJ1-2; D is unresolved. Trimming stripped 5 bases from V and 3 bases from J, with 13 bases between. Germline V CDR1 and CDR2: SEHNR, FQNEAQ (reference sequence). The CDR3 is 14 residues long.

V and J are TRBV12-5 and TRBJ2-3; 7 nucleotides agree with TRBD1. The CDR3 consists of 14 residues. Germline CDR1 and CDR2: LGHNT and FRNRAP. Trimming removed 1 base from V and 5 bases from J; junction bases left unmatched: 3. CDR3 bases: TGTGCTAGTGGTTTGGAGGGGGCAGGAGATACGCAGTATTTT. The encoded protein is CASGLEGAGDTQYF. The complete variable domain, with remaining parts taken from reference TRBV12-5 and TRBJ2-3, reads DARVTQTPRHKVTEMGQEVTMRCQPILGHNTVFWYRQTMMQGLELLAYFRNRAPLDDSGMPKDRFSAEMPDATLATLKIQPSEPRDSAVYFCASGLEGAGDTQYFGPGTRLTVL.

The chain joins TRBV13 to TRBJ1-6, with D tentatively TRBD1 (5 bases). Trimming took 2 bases from V and 5 from J, leaving 10 bases between them. Germline V gives CDR1 PRHDT, CDR2 FYEKMQ (reference sequence). This CDR3 is built from 15 residues. The CDR3, as DNA: TGTGCCAGCAGCTTAAGAGGGGCCGATAATTCACCCCTCCACTTT. This gives the protein CASSLRGADNSPLHF.

The chain has TRBV12-5 and TRBJ2-1, with TRBD2 matching 12 bases. The ends lost 8 bases at V and 1 base at J; junction bases unmatched: 9. Germline CDR1 reads LGHNT; CDR2 reads FRNRAP. The CDR3 is made up of 17 amino acids. CDR3 region: CASQTSGGNWSYNEQFF. DNA for the CDR3: TGTGCTAGTCAAACTAGCGGGGGGAATTGGTCCTACAATGAGCAGTTCTTC. Together with reference TRBV12-5 and TRBJ2-1, the CDR3 gives the full variable domain: DARVTQTPRHKVTEMGQEVTMRCQPILGHNTVFWYRQTMMQGLELLAYFRNRAPLDDSGMPKDRFSAEMPDATLATLKIQPSEPRDSAVYFCASQTSGGNWSYNEQFFGPGTRLTVL.

CDR3 DNA sequence: TGTGCCAGCAGCTCCCGACTTGCGGGGGGGCCCACAGATACGCAGTATTTT. This codes for CASSSRLAGGPTDTQYF. The chain couples TRBV7-8 to TRBJ2-3, with 9 nucleotides matching TRBD2. Germline lookup yields CDR1 SGHVS and CDR2 FQNEAQ. The V segment lost 4 bases and the J segment 2 bases; nucleotides outside the gene matches: 10. The CDR3 length is 17 residues.

This clone was recorded a few times. The genes are TRBV5-6 and TRBJ2-1; D is ambiguous. This CDR3 has 11 amino acids. V lost 4 bases to trimming and J lost 9 bases, with 8 bases between them. Per the germline V gene, CDR1 is SGHDT and CDR2 is YYEEEE. The DNA of the CDR3 is TGTGCCAGCAGCCTCTACCGTGAGCAGTTCTTC. Its protein product is CASSLYREQFF.

In its sample, this clone was seen a few times. The chain joins TRBV18 to TRBJ1-2, with D tentatively TRBD1 (6 bases). Trimming removed 6 bases from V and 8 bases from J, with 16 bases in between. This CDR3 has 13 residues. Per the germline V gene, CDR1 is KGHSH and CDR2 is LQKENI. CDR3 loop: CASSRGQGNGYTF. CDR3 in DNA: TGTGCCAGCTCGCGGGGGCAGGGGAACGGCTACACCTTC.

This clone came up a few times. This CDR3 is CASSGMDPNTGELFF. CDR3 nucleotide sequence: TGTGCCAGCAGCGGGATGGACCCGAACACCGGGGAGCTGTTTTTT. The V gene is TRBV7-9, the J gene TRBJ2-2; D gene ambiguous. This CDR3 comprises 15 residues. Germline lookup yields CDR1 SEHNR and CDR2 FQNEAQ (reference sequence). Between the trimmed V and J ends, which lost 5 bases and 0 bases, there was a span of 10 bases.

The CDR3 sequence: CASSSMGQGGTEAFF. The CDR3 nucleotides read TGCGCCAGCAGCTCTATGGGACAGGGAGGGACTGAAGCTTTCTTT. The chain uses TRBV5-1 and TRBJ1-1, with 9 bases that match TRBD1. Germline CDR1 SGHRS, CDR2 YFSETQ. V trimming: 3 bases; J trimming: 5 bases; junction bases outside the gene matches: 8. CDR3 size: 15 residues.

The V and J genes are TRBV6-7 and TRBJ2-6; D ambiguous. TRBV6-7 counts as an open reading frame of uncertain function. Trimming removed 5 bases at V and 5 bases at J, with 22 bases between. The CDR3 consists of 18 residues. Written as DNA, the CDR3 is TGTGCCAGCAGTGTGCACGCGCGTATACAAAGTCGGGCCAACGTCCTGACTTTC. Translation: CASSVHARIQSRANVLTF.

V and J are TRBV4-1 and TRBJ1-4; D unresolved. This CDR3 contains 14 residues. Trimming took off 4 bases at V and 0 bases at J, with 6 bases between the two ends. The germline gives CDR1 MGHRA, CDR2 YSYEKL. The CDR3 coding sequence is TGCGCCAGCAGCCCCGTTGCAACTAATGAAAAACTGTTTTTT. This gives the protein CASSPVATNEKLFF.

The chain joins TRBV20-1 to TRBJ2-3; no definite D call. Trimming shortened V by 6 bases and J by 4 bases, and 8 bases separated the two germline ends. Germline CDR1 reads DFQATT; CDR2 reads SNEGSKA (reference sequence). This CDR3 is 11 amino acids long. This CDR3 is CSAPKADTQYF. DNA of the CDR3: TGCAGTGCCCCCAAGGCAGATACGCAGTATTTT.

The chain links TRBV5-8 to TRBJ2-2, with TRBD1 matching over 7 bases. CDR1 SGHTS and CDR2 YDEGEE come from the germline V gene. The CDR3 runs 17 residues. Trimming took 4 bases from V and 4 from J; bases not matched to a gene: 13. The CDR3 coding sequence is TGTGCCAGCAGCCTATACCTGGACAGGTTCGGCACCGGGGAGCTGTTTTTT. Its translation is CASSLYLDRFGTGELFF.

The chain employs TRBV6-1 and TRBJ2-3; 7 bases are a match to TRBD1. V was pared by 3 bases and J by 1 base, with 10 bases of the junction left unmatched. The CDR3 sequence is 17 residues long. Germline loops: CDR1 MNHNS, CDR2 SASEGT. DNA for the CDR3: TGTGCCAGCAGTGACATTTTCCGGGACAGACGCACAGATACGCAGTATTTT. It translates to CASSDIFRDRRTDTQYF.

The chain joins TRBV10-3 to TRBJ2-5; TRBD2 matches at 10 bases. Germline CDR1 is ENHRY and CDR2 is SYGVKD. The CDR3 covers 15 residues. J was trimmed by 5 bases and V by 7 bases; bases with no gene match: 10. The CDR3 DNA is TGTGCCATCAAGATTAGCGGGGGGCCTTATGAGACCCAGTACTTC. Translation gives CAIKISGGPYETQYF.

The chain links TRBV4-1 to TRBJ2-3, with 11 bases aligning to TRBD2. The germline V gene has CDR1 MGHRA and CDR2 YSYEKL. This CDR3 contains 16 residues. J gave up 1 base and V 3 bases, and 3 bases lay outside the gene matches. CDR3 amino acids: CASSQLAGGRTDTQYF. The CDR3 region has the DNA TGCGCCAGCAGCCAGCTAGCGGGGGGACGCACAGATACGCAGTATTTT.

The chain joins TRBV25-1 to TRBJ2-3, with 8 bases identical to TRBD2. Looked up from germline, CDR1 is MGHDK and CDR2 is SYGVNS. This CDR3 is built from 13 residues. Trimming at V came to 6 bases and at J to 5 bases, leaving 4 bases not matched to a gene. CDR3 loop: CASRAGVVDTQYF. DNA for the CDR3: TGTGCCAGCAGAGCGGGGGTGGTAGATACGCAGTATTTT.

The chain combines TRBV6-5 with TRBJ2-1, with D maybe TRBD2 (6 bases). This CDR3 spans 14 amino acids. Deletions cut 5 bases from V and 3 bases from J, with 11 bases between. Germline V gene lookup returns CDR1 MNHEY and CDR2 SVGAGI. The DNA for the CDR3 is TGTGCCAGCAGTCGTAGCGGTAGCTACAATGAGCAGTTCTTC. Its translation is CASSRSGSYNEQFF.

The J gene is TRBJ1-1, the V gene TRBV6-5, with D possibly matching TRBD1 (5 bases). Germline-derived CDR1 and CDR2 are MNHEY and SVGAGI. The CDR3 consists of 12 residues. V was pared by 8 bases and J by 3 bases, with 10 bases between. The DNA of the CDR3 is TGTGCCAGCCGTCGGGGGTACACTGAAGCTTTCTTT. Residues: CASRRGYTEAFF.

The chain employs TRBV6-5 and TRBJ1-2, with no clear D. From germline, CDR1 is MNHEY and CDR2 SVGAGI. Trimming stripped 2 bases from V and 0 bases from J, with 13 bases between. This CDR3 is built from 16 residues. CDR3 bases: TGTGCCAGCAGTTACGTCGGGGATTTAGCTAACTATGGCTACACCTTC. Translated: CASSYVGDLANYGYTF.

This rearrangement joins TRBV4-1 to TRBJ2-1; D gene unclear. V gave up 3 bases and J gave up 3 bases, with 6 bases separating them. CDR3 length: 13 residues. From germline, CDR1 is MGHRA and CDR2 YSYEKL. CDR3 sequence (DNA): TGCGCCAGCAGCCATATTCACTACAATGAGCAGTTCTTC. It translates to CASSHIHYNEQFF.

This rearrangement joins TRBV7-9 to TRBJ2-5; 9 bases map to TRBD1. The CDR3 runs to 17 residues. J gave up 5 bases and V 3 bases, and 13 bases lay outside the gene matches. Germline V gene data show CDR1 as SEHNR and CDR2 as FQNEAQ (reference sequence). Here the CDR3 reads CASSLEDRDRVFETQYF. CDR3 sequence (DNA): TGTGCCAGCAGCTTGGAGGACCGGGACAGGGTATTCGAGACCCAGTACTTC.

This chain links TRBV6-1 with TRBJ2-2; perhaps TRBD1 as D (6 bases). The CDR3 has 14 amino acids. Trimming cost V 6 bases and J 0 bases, with 8 bases left between them. Germline V gene lookup returns CDR1 MNHNS and CDR2 SASEGT. The CDR3 protein is CASRGHPNTGELFF. The CDR3 DNA sequence: TGTGCCAGCAGGGGACACCCGAACACCGGGGAGCTGTTTTTT.

The chain joins TRBV7-9 to TRBJ2-7; 7 nucleotides line up with TRBD2. With 5 bases clipped from V and 0 bases from J, the junction kept 10 bases outside the gene matches. This CDR3 contains 16 residues. Germline assignment: CDR1 SEHNR and CDR2 FQNEAQ (reference sequence). CDR3 bases: TGTGCCAGCAGCCCCCCGGGACTACTATCCTCCTACGAGCAGTACTTC. Protein: CASSPPGLLSSYEQYF. Together with reference TRBV7-9 and TRBJ2-7, the CDR3 gives the full variable domain: DTGVSQNPRHKITKRGQNVTFRCDPISEHNRLYWYRQTLGQGPEFLTYFQNEAQLEKSRLLSDRFSAERPKGSFSTLEIQRTEQGDSAMYLCASSPPGLLSSYEQYFGPGTRLTVT.